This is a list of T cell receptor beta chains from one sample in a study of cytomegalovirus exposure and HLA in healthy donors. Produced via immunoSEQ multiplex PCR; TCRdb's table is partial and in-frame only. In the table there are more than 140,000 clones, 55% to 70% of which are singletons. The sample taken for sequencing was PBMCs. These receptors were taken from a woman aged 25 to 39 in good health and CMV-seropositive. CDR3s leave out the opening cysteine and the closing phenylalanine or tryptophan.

cdr3_aa: ASSYPSGEETQY
j_call: TRBJ2-5
v_call: TRBV6-6

cdr3_aa: ASSYIRDDGYT
j_call: TRBJ1-2
v_call: TRBV6-6

cdr3_aa: ASARSLKNIQY
j_call: TRBJ2-4
v_call: TRBV6-1

cdr3_aa: ASSFGLRENTGELF
j_call: TRBJ2-2
v_call: TRBV5-6

cdr3_aa: ASSLAGLAGGWLDNEQF
j_call: TRBJ2-1
v_call: TRBV7-6

cdr3_aa: ASREGPGETQY
j_call: TRBJ2-5
v_call: TRBV6-1

cdr3_aa: ASTPRAYYGYT
j_call: TRBJ1-2
v_call: TRBV21-1

cdr3_aa: ASSVVPSSYNEQF
j_call: TRBJ2-1
v_call: TRBV9

cdr3_aa: ASSQEKASGTLWNEQF
j_call: TRBJ2-1
v_call: TRBV4-2

cdr3_aa: ASSSGQAPDTQY
j_call: TRBJ2-3
v_call: TRBV28

cdr3_aa: ASSSLTGVGEQY
j_call: TRBJ2-7
v_call: TRBV5-1

cdr3_aa: ASTFGTGDTEAF
j_call: TRBJ1-1
v_call: TRBV5-6

cdr3_aa: ASYPGDGGRLTYTEAF
j_call: TRBJ1-1
v_call: TRBV7-2

cdr3_aa: ASSFMAANYGYT
j_call: TRBJ1-2
v_call: TRBV6-1

cdr3_aa: ASSLAGTHLGGNTIY
j_call: NA
v_call: TRBV7-9

cdr3_aa: ASSFSGASGELF
j_call: TRBJ2-2
v_call: TRBV28

cdr3_aa: ASSHPPGTIVLGNEQF
j_call: TRBJ2-1
v_call: TRBV7-9

cdr3_aa: ASSIVVSTGELF
j_call: TRBJ2-2
v_call: TRBV19

cdr3_aa: SGLDSTNSYEQY
j_call: TRBJ2-7
v_call: TRBV29-1

cdr3_aa: SVTSSGRNTDTQY
j_call: TRBJ2-3
v_call: TRBV29-1

cdr3_aa: SVGRGVNTGELF
j_call: TRBJ2-2
v_call: TRBV29-1

cdr3_aa: ASSKGDGPYEQY
j_call: TRBJ2-7
v_call: TRBV9

cdr3_aa: ASSSGTGYTGELF
j_call: TRBJ2-2
v_call: TRBV11-2

cdr3_aa: ASSLGLAGNSYEQY
j_call: TRBJ2-7
v_call: TRBV5-4

cdr3_aa: ASSLRSEQF
j_call: TRBJ2-1
v_call: TRBV5-6

cdr3_aa: ASSLELDRVPRYT
j_call: TRBJ1-2
v_call: TRBV5-1

cdr3_aa: ASRRRDRNYGYT
j_call: TRBJ1-2
v_call: TRBV19

cdr3_aa: ASSRTGNTEAF
j_call: TRBJ1-1
v_call: TRBV7-9

cdr3_aa: ATGQGAHKENTEAF
j_call: TRBJ1-1
v_call: TRBV6-6

cdr3_aa: ASSQPWTRGSSDTQY
j_call: TRBJ2-3
v_call: TRBV4-1

cdr3_aa: ASSSPLGQRNTEAF
j_call: TRBJ1-1
v_call: TRBV6-6

cdr3_aa: ASSLIHNTEAF
j_call: TRBJ1-1
v_call: TRBV5-1

cdr3_aa: ASRQPGTGGPPLH
j_call: TRBJ1-6
v_call: TRBV6-6

cdr3_aa: ASSERTSGVRSTQY
j_call: TRBJ2-3
v_call: TRBV6-1

cdr3_aa: ASSFEQGAGETQY
j_call: TRBJ2-5
v_call: TRBV5-1

cdr3_aa: ASSPSGAGAEAF
j_call: TRBJ1-1
v_call: TRBV18

cdr3_aa: ASSLGQGRAYGYT
j_call: TRBJ1-2
v_call: TRBV5-1

cdr3_aa: AWTITNAEAF
j_call: TRBJ1-1
v_call: TRBV30